Given below is one T cell receptor (beta chain) in context. Its antigen is not yet known. Qualities for individual bases were not recorded, and no much larger clone is one base off. The data belong to a study of blood T cell repertoires in COVID-19 (dated by TCRdb to 2019 to 2021). Background for the entire study: Collaborator samples came from the United States, Italy and Spain and covered acute and convalescent phases of COVID-19. The prospective study material was composed of cDNA or gDNA derived from T cells, B-cell-depleted T cells, or PBMCs. HLA class I and class II types, where available, came from metadata supplied by the sample provider rather than from assay-based typing. Nearly every sample came with metadata listing a de-identified subject ID, COVID-19 status, age in years and sex. The samples were drawn from the first 160 participants of the ongoing ImmuneRACE study and from over 950 subjects provided by 6 global collaborators. The repertoires were released in a freely available public database meant as a resource for research on the immune response to SARS-CoV-2. Subjects who had been exposed to COVID-19, were actively infected with it, or had recovered from it provided the deeply sampled blood TCRbeta repertoires that made up the dataset.

The immunoSEQ Assay, a bias-controlled multiplex PCR, was used to amplify TCRbeta CDR3 regions from genomic DNA. As for the authors' bioinformatics: Within the assay, amplification of reference gene primers was used to estimate how many nucleated cells each sample contained. To quantify the absolute abundance of each unique TCRbeta CDR3 rearrangement, sequence reads were collapsed and filtered. Productive Simpson clonality was computed per sample as the square root of Simpson's diversity index over productive rearrangements. TCRdb retrieved this table from immuneACCESS and kept in-frame rearrangements only. Not all clones are present; in checked studies, unresolved V genes account for under half, and no reason is known for the remainder. V and J calls and clone size are given by that table; D and trimming were obtained from the DNA. For this sample there are fewer than 300,000 clones; more than 70% appear just once. About 0.99% of the sample rests with the top ten.

The study at large found these results: How much clinical and demographic metadata was included differed by source and by participant, and the metadata was provided uncurated.

Another Seattle source contributed samples from volunteer blood donors who had recovered from COVID-19. The collaborating institutions used their own protocols to collect whole blood in K2EDTA tubes. Collaborator samples were shipped for TCRbeta analysis as frozen whole blood, isolated PBMCs, or DNA extracted from either sample type. CDR1 and CDR2 are drawn from the germline V gene: SNHLY, FYNNEI. For this chain, trimming is 7 bases at the V end and 5 bases at the J end, and the number of junction bases without a gene match is 13. The CDR3 goes from the cysteine to the phenylalanine over 15 residues. The only DNA kept is the CDR3, 45 bases in frame from the first base.

The sequencing input was peripheral blood. The chain employs TRBV2 and TRBJ2-5; 7 bases in the middle match TRBD1. The clonotype was recovered from a woman aged 40 to 55 who had recovered from COVID-19. The DNA is as follows: TGTGCCAGCAAGCCCTCAACAGGGGCGGCGGAGACCCAGTACTTC. It specifies CASKPSTGAAETQYF.